The table lists the clone carrying this T cell receptor (beta chain) with a count of one. What it binds is unknown. TCRdb keeps only in-frame clones here, not all; method: immunoSEQ multiplex PCR. The sample contains 60,000 to 90,000 clones, just under 85% of which appear only once. The CDR3 sequence is 13 residues long. The ends were cut back, 1 base at V and 0 bases at J, with 4 bases in the middle. Per germline, CDR1 SQVTM and CDR2 ANQGSEA. This sample was taken from a study of cytomegalovirus exposure and HLA in healthy donors. Study conclusions and caveats: The study designated 150 or so TCR beta chains cytomegalovirus-associated.

The sequenced sample consisted of PBMCs. This rearrangement joins TRBV29-1 to TRBJ1-5; D is unresolved. The origin of this receptor is a man aged 25 to 45 in good health and CMV-seronegative. CDR3 nucleotides: TGCAGCGTTGAAGGGCCTAGCAATCAGCCCCAGCATTTT. Residues: CSVEGPSNQPQHF.